These 32 T cell receptor beta chains were sequenced from one sample in a study of T cells in narcolepsy. Repertoires were generated with immunoSEQ multiplex PCR, while TCRdb's copy carries only in-frame clones and drops some. The sample has approximately 40,000 clones, roughly 88% seen once. The sample comprised CD45RA- memory CD4+ T cells from PBMCs. The source is a human donor with narcolepsy.

The gene calls are TRBV30 and TRBJ1-2; D call uncertain. Deletions cut 3 bases from V and 6 bases from J, with 5 bases between. CDR3 size: 10 residues. The germline gives CDR1 GTSNPN, CDR2 SVGIG (reference sequence). The CDR3 DNA follows: TGTGCCTGGAGGGAAGATGGCTACACCTTC. Protein sequence: CAWREDGYTF. The complete variable domain, with remaining parts taken from reference TRBV30 and TRBJ1-2, reads SQTIHQWPATLVQPVGSPLSLECTVEGTSNPNLYWYRQAAGRGLQLLFYSVGIGQISSEVPQNLSASRPQDRQFILSSKKLLLSDSGFYLCAWREDGYTFGSGTRLTVV.

The rearrangement joins TRBV18 to TRBJ2-1, with 10 bases aligning to TRBD2. CDR3 length equals 16 residues. From germline, CDR1 is KGHSH and CDR2 LQKENI. V dropped 3 bases and J dropped 4; count of bases not matched to a gene: 6. The CDR3 coding sequence is TGTGCCAGCTCACCCTTCACTAGCGGGGAGTACAATGAGCAGTTCTTC. Translating it yields CASSPFTSGEYNEQFF.

The chain joins TRBV29-1 to TRBJ2-2, with TRBD1 matching 9 bases. The CDR3 consists of 15 residues. Germline trimming cut 7 bases from V and 6 bases from J; bases unmatched to any gene: 12. Per germline, CDR1 SQVTM and CDR2 ANQGSEA. CDR3 residues: CSAAPGTGTSGELFF. The CDR3 nucleotides are TGCAGCGCCGCCCCCGGGACAGGGACTTCCGGGGAGCTGTTTTTT.

Written as DNA, the CDR3 is TGCGCCAGCAGCCACGGGGACAGTATGAACACTGAAGCTTTCTTT. As protein: CASSHGDSMNTEAFF. This sequence joins TRBV4-1 and TRBJ1-1; 7 bases are a match to TRBD1. The germline V gene has CDR1 MGHRA and CDR2 YSYEKL. This CDR3 is 15 amino acids long. J was trimmed by 0 bases and V by 3 bases; bases with no gene match: 4.

The chain uses TRBV9 and TRBJ1-3; 8 bases line up with TRBD1. The CDR3 has 15 amino acids. CDR1 is SGDLS, CDR2 YYNGEE, per germline. The ends lost 2 bases at V and 1 base at J; junction bases unmatched: 2. The CDR3 nucleotides are TGTGCCAGCAGCGTGGACAGGGCTTCTGGAAACACCATATATTTT. Protein: CASSVDRASGNTIYF.

V gene TRBV4-1 combines with J gene TRBJ1-2; 12 nucleotides agree with TRBD1. CDR1 is MGHRA, CDR2 YSYEKL, per germline. The CDR3 runs 15 residues. The J segment lost 4 bases and the V segment lost 2 bases, leaving 2 bases of the junction unmatched. The CDR3: CASSQPGQGAYGYTF. In nucleotides, the CDR3 is TGCGCCAGCAGCCAACCGGGACAGGGGGCCTATGGCTACACCTTC.

The chain has TRBV6-5 and TRBJ1-2; D ambiguous. The CDR3 loop spans 14 amino acids. Trimming took off 6 bases at V and 2 bases at J, with 13 bases between the two ends. Per germline, CDR1 MNHEY and CDR2 SVGAGI. CDR3 in amino acids: CASRAGGSNYGYTF. The CDR3 nucleotides read TGTGCCAGCAGGGCCGGCGGCAGCAACTATGGCTACACCTTC.

This clone was detected only once. DNA for the CDR3: TGTGCCAGCAGCTCGGGTGCCTTCTACCAAGAGACCCAGTACTTC. It codes for CASSSGAFYQETQYF. The chain recombines TRBV11-2 with TRBJ2-5; no definite D call. Trimming shortened V by 4 bases and J by 0 bases, and 12 bases separated the two germline ends. The germline V gene encodes CDR1 SGHAT and CDR2 FQNNGV. The length of the CDR3 is 15 residues.

The chain is built from TRBV28 and TRBJ2-7, with 7 bases lining up with TRBD1. V was pared by 4 bases and J by 1 base, with 1 base of the junction left unmatched. CDR1 MDHEN and CDR2 SYDVKM come from the germline V gene. CDR3 length equals 13 residues. CDR3 residues: CASSSGQSYEQYF. The CDR3 DNA is TGTGCCAGCAGTTCGGGACAGTCCTACGAGCAGTACTTC.

Concerning this clone: One end of the junction is discordant with germline, which a read error may explain. The chain carries TRBV4-2 and TRBJ2-3, with a weak D call TRBD1 (5 bases). Germline loops: CDR1 LGHNA, CDR2 YNFKEQ. The CDR3 runs 15 residues. The CDR3 DNA reads TGTGCCAGCAGCCAAGACAGGGCCAAGACAGTTACGCAGTATTTT. It is translated as CASSQDRAKTVTQYF.

The chain has TRBV7-3 and TRBJ2-2, with 10 nucleotides matching TRBD1. CDR3 length: 15 residues. With 5 bases clipped from V and 7 bases from J, the junction kept 7 bases outside the gene matches. Germline loops: CDR1 SGHTA, CDR2 FQGTGA. CDR3 protein: CASSPRTGGSGELFF. DNA of the CDR3: TGTGCCAGCAGCCCCCGGACAGGGGGAAGCGGGGAGCTGTTTTTT.

Details on this clone: Other DNA sequences in this specimen translate into the identical CDR3. This chain connects TRBV15 to TRBJ2-5; weak D call: TRBD2 (6 bases). This CDR3 has 14 residues. Germline values: CDR1 LNHNV, CDR2 YYDKDF (reference sequence). V dropped 0 bases and J dropped 2 bases, with 7 bases sitting between them. This chain's CDR3 is CATSRDRGQETQYF. The CDR3 DNA is TGTGCCACCAGCAGAGATCGGGGGCAAGAGACCCAGTACTTC.

The V and J genes are TRBV6-6 and TRBJ1-2; 8 positions agree with TRBD1. The CDR3 contains 14 residues. The germline V gene encodes CDR1 MNHNY and CDR2 SVGAGI (reference sequence). V was pared by 6 bases and J by 5 bases, with 8 bases of the junction left unmatched. Here the CDR3 DNA reads TGTGCCAGCAGATCAAGCACAGGGGGATATGGCTACACCTTC. This encodes CASRSSTGGYGYTF.

This clone was counted between two and nine times. This chain's CDR3 is CASSTPGLWNTEAFF. In nucleotides, the CDR3 is TGTGCCAGTAGTACCCCGGGACTTTGGAACACTGAAGCTTTCTTT. This chain joins TRBV19 and TRBJ1-1; TRBD1 might be the D (5 bases). Trimming stripped 4 bases from V and 1 base from J, with 13 bases between. CDR1 is LNHDA, CDR2 SQIVND, per germline (reference sequence). CDR3 length: 15 amino acids. The full variable domain, completed using reference TRBV19 and TRBJ1-1, is DGGITQSPKYLFRKEGQNVTLSCEQNLNHDAMYWYRQDPGQGLRLIYYSQIVNDFQKGDIAEGYSVSREKKESFPLTVTSAQKNPTAFYLCASSTPGLWNTEAFFGQGTRLTVV.

This chain connects TRBV11-3 to TRBJ2-3; 13 bases agree with TRBD2. Trimming at V came to 5 bases and at J to 6 bases, leaving 8 bases not matched to a gene. The CDR3 extends over 16 amino acids. Looked up from germline, CDR1 is SGHNT and CDR2 is YENEEA. The DNA for the CDR3 is TGTGCCAGCAGCCCACGACTAGCGGGAGGCATCGATACGCAGTATTTT. It is translated as CASSPRLAGGIDTQYF.

The chain joins TRBV15 to TRBJ2-7; TRBD2 agrees at 7 bases. The CDR3 covers 15 residues. V dropped 1 base and J dropped 7; count of bases not matched to a gene: 10. Per germline, CDR1 LNHNV and CDR2 YYDKDF (reference sequence). The CDR3 loop reads CATSRVLAGEVEQYF. CDR3 sequence (DNA): TGTGCCACCAGCAGAGTTTTAGCGGGCGAGGTGGAGCAGTACTTC.

This clone was counted once. The chain links TRBV4-3 to TRBJ2-1, with TRBD2 identical over 9 bases. The V gene's germline CDR1 is LGHNA and CDR2 YSLEER. CDR3 length: 15 amino acids. J lost 2 bases, V lost 4 bases, and 3 bases had no gene match. CDR3 amino acids: CASSRSGGTYNEQFF. The CDR3, as DNA: TGCGCCAGCAGCCGAAGCGGGGGGACCTACAATGAGCAGTTCTTC.

V usage is TRBV18 and J usage is TRBJ2-5; D call uncertain. The CDR3 loop spans 14 amino acids. Germline V gene lookup returns CDR1 KGHSH and CDR2 LQKENI. Trimming cost V 0 bases and J 1 base, with 6 bases left between them. Here the CDR3 DNA reads TGTGCCAGCTCACCACCGAACCTCCAAGAGACCCAGTACTTC. Protein: CASSPPNLQETQYF.

This sequence joins TRBV9 and TRBJ2-6; TRBD2 is a possible D gene (5 bases). Looked up from germline, CDR1 is SGDLS and CDR2 is YYNGEE. This CDR3 is 16 amino acids long. Trimming took off 3 bases at V and 1 base at J, with 11 bases between the two ends. CDR3 nucleotide sequence: TGTGCCAGCAGCGGCGGACTGGGATCTGGGGCCAACGTCCTGACTTTC. Amino acid sequence: CASSGGLGSGANVLTF.

In DNA, the CDR3 is TGTGCCAGCGCTTGGGGGGGCGGAGGTGAGGAGCAGTACTTC. Translated, it gives CASAWGGGGEEQYF. The chain uses TRBV6-1 and TRBJ2-7, with a possible D match to TRBD2 (7 bases). CDR3 length: 14 amino acids. Germline V gene lookup returns CDR1 MNHNS and CDR2 SASEGT. V lost 8 bases and J lost 7, with 21 bases in between.

The chain links TRBV5-1 to TRBJ2-3; D unclear. CDR1 is SGHRS and CDR2 is YFSETQ in the germline V gene. V dropped 0 bases and J dropped 1 base, with 3 bases sitting between them. The CDR3 sequence is 13 residues long. The CDR3 region is CASSLVGTDTQYF. Written as DNA, the CDR3 is TGCGCCAGCAGCTTGGTTGGCACAGATACGCAGTATTTT.

V is TRBV27 and J is TRBJ2-1; 11 nucleotides match TRBD2. This CDR3 comprises 15 residues. The trim removed 5 bases at V and 5 bases at J, leaving 5 bases unmatched. Germline V gives CDR1 MNHEY, CDR2 SMNVEV (reference sequence). Here the CDR3 reads CASSMTSGNHNEQFF. DNA of the CDR3: TGTGCCAGCAGTATGACTAGCGGGAATCACAATGAGCAGTTCTTC.

The CDR3 loop reads CASSLGQPNTEAFF. The CDR3 region has the DNA TGTGCCAGCAGCCTCGGACAGCCGAACACTGAAGCTTTCTTT. The chain employs TRBV9 and TRBJ1-1, with D possibly TRBD1 on 6 matching bases. This CDR3 comprises 14 residues. CDR1 is SGDLS, CDR2 YYNGEE, per germline. Trimming took 4 bases from V and 1 from J, leaving 11 bases between them.

This chain uses TRBV11-3 with TRBJ2-5; 10 bases match TRBD2. The CDR3 sequence is 15 residues long. The trim removed 1 base at V and 5 bases at J, leaving 4 bases unmatched. CDR1 is SGHNT, CDR2 YENEEA, per germline. CDR3 nucleotides: TGTGCCAGCAGCTTAGGGACTAGCGGCGGGGAGACCCAGTACTTC. As protein: CASSLGTSGGETQYF.

This chain links TRBV2 with TRBJ1-5; possible D gene TRBD1, 6 bases. Trimming shortened V by 3 bases and J by 3 bases, and 12 bases separated the two germline ends. The CDR3 has 15 residues. The V gene's germline CDR1 is SNHLY and CDR2 FYNNEI. In DNA form, the CDR3 reads TGTGCCAGCAGTGAGGGCAGGGGCCCCAATCAGCCCCAGCATTTT. Amino acid sequence: CASSEGRGPNQPQHF.

In its sample, this clone was seen a few times. The chain uses TRBV6-4 and TRBJ2-5; TRBD1 or TRBD2 may be the D gene (6 bases each). V was clipped by 8 bases and J by 5 bases, with 18 bases between them. The length of the CDR3 is 14 residues. Germline V gene sequence: CDR1 MRHNA, CDR2 SNTAGT. CDR3: CASWAEGVEETQYF. The CDR3, as DNA: TGTGCCAGCTGGGCGGAGGGGGTGGAGGAGACCCAGTACTTC.

CDR3 sequence: CASSGGQGAYNEQFF. The CDR3 DNA sequence: TGTGCCAGCAGCGGAGGACAGGGAGCCTACAATGAGCAGTTCTTC. The rearrangement uses TRBV7-9 and TRBJ2-1, with 8 bases that match TRBD1. Germline CDR1 reads SEHNR; CDR2 reads FQNEAQ (reference sequence). Germline trimming cut 5 bases from V and 2 bases from J; bases unmatched to any gene: 5. The CDR3 is 15 residues long.

This clone has only one observation. The DNA for the CDR3 is TGTGCCAGCAGCTTGCTAGCGGGCGGGGAGCTGTTTTTT. Residues: CASSLLAGGELFF. The chain has TRBV5-6 and TRBJ2-2; 8 bases fit TRBD2. Germline loops: CDR1 SGHDT, CDR2 YYEEEE. The CDR3 sequence is 13 residues long. V lost 1 base and J lost 7; bases outside the gene matches: 0.

V and J are TRBV11-2 and TRBJ2-7; 10 bases agree with TRBD1. CDR3 length: 16 amino acids. Per germline, CDR1 SGHAT and CDR2 FQNNGV. J lost 5 bases, V lost 1 base, and 8 bases had no gene match. The CDR3 DNA reads as TGTGCCAGCAGCTTAGCAGGACAGGGGGTTACCGACGAGCAGTACTTC. Encoded protein: CASSLAGQGVTDEQYF.

The rearrangement joins TRBV28 to TRBJ2-6; D might be TRBD1 or TRBD2, each matching 5 bases. The CDR3 totals 18 residues. Trimming stripped 6 bases from V and 4 bases from J, with 22 bases between. Germline CDR1 is MDHEN and CDR2 is SYDVKM. DNA of the CDR3: TGTGCCAGCAGAGCCTTCGGACGTAGGGACCGCGGGGCCAACGTCCTGACTTTC. Its protein is CASRAFGRRDRGANVLTF.

The chain carries TRBV11-1 and TRBJ1-6; the D gene is possibly TRBD1 (6 bases). Between the trimmed V and J ends, which lost 2 bases and 5 bases, there was a span of 10 bases. Germline V gene data show CDR1 as SGHAT and CDR2 as FQDESV (reference sequence). CDR3 length: 15 amino acids. For the CDR3, the DNA is TGTGCCAGCAGCTTACGGGGGGCTGATAATTCACCCCTCCACTTT. Translation gives CASSLRGADNSPLHF.

V is TRBV7-8 and J is TRBJ2-7, with a possible D match to TRBD2 (5 bases). The CDR3 is 13 amino acids. Germline V gives CDR1 SGHVS, CDR2 FQNEAQ. The V end lost 3 bases, the J end lost 11 bases, and 17 bases lay between the germline ends. CDR3 coding DNA: TGTGCCAGCAGCTTGGATACGGACTCAAGCAAGTACTTC. It translates to CASSLDTDSSKYF.